The clone carrying this TCR beta chain was recorded only once. This sample includes further DNA sequences coding for the same CDR3. The sample originates from a study of blood T cell repertoires in COVID-19. Repertoires were generated with immunoSEQ multiplex PCR, while TCRdb's copy carries only in-frame clones and drops some. Of over 300,000 clones in the sample, 88% are singletons; the top ten hold over 0.9%. The clonotype originates from a woman aged 25-40 years with acute COVID-19. The sequencing input was PBMCs or T cells enriched from blood (not recorded which).

The CDR3: CASSLQGYTEAFF. The DNA of the CDR3 is TGTGCCAGCAGCCTCCAGGGATACACTGAAGCTTTCTTT. The genes are TRBV7-9 and TRBJ1-1; TRBD1 is a possible D gene (5 bases). With 5 bases removed from V and 3 bases from J, the gap between germline ends came to 10 bases. Germline lookup yields CDR1 SEHNR and CDR2 FQNEAQ (reference sequence). This CDR3 has 13 residues.